This entry describes one T cell receptor beta chain. Which antigen it targets is not known. Base qualities are missing; no much larger clone stands one base away. Participants in the prospective study were enrolled through a virtual design, were aged about 18 to 100 years, and lived in approximately 25 United States geographic areas. In the prospective study, cohorts were assigned on the basis of participant-reported clinical history obtained from a screening survey and a study questionnaire. In the prospective study, whole blood, serum and a nasopharyngeal or oropharyngeal swab were collected from each participant by mobile phlebotomists. Participants in the prospective study had the option to provide additional blood draws and questionnaires over a roughly 2-month period. Before DNA extraction, blood samples from the prospective study were shipped at room temperature or frozen. These data originate in a study of blood T cell repertoires in COVID-19 (dated by TCRdb to about 2020). Broadly, across the study: Samples covering the acute and convalescent phases of COVID-19 were provided by collaborators in the United States, Italy and Spain. The prospective study material was composed of cDNA or gDNA derived from T cells, B-cell-depleted T cells, or PBMCs. Subjects who had been exposed to COVID-19, were actively infected with it, or had recovered from it provided the deeply sampled blood TCRbeta repertoires that made up the dataset. The repertoires were made available in a free public database intended to serve as a resource for research on the immune response to SARS-CoV-2. The samples were drawn from two sources: the first 160 participants of the ongoing ImmuneRACE study, and 1,000 to 1,500 subjects contributed by 6 global collaborators. The sample metadata nearly always contained a de-identified subject ID, COVID-19 status, age in years and sex. Where available, HLA class I and class II types were obtained from metadata supplied by the sample provider rather than from assay-based typing.

CDR1 and CDR2 were assigned from the germline V gene (reference sequence) as LNHDA and SQIVND. Trimming accounts for 4 bases at V and 7 bases at J, while the number of junction bases matched to no gene is 6. The CDR3 contains 13 residues, cysteine and phenylalanine counted. Only the CDR3 part of the read is kept: 39 bases, read in frame from the first base. The paper as a whole reports these results and caveats: How much clinical and demographic metadata was included differed by source and by participant, and the metadata was provided uncurated.

TCRbeta CDR3 regions were amplified from genomic DNA using the immunoSEQ Assay, a bias-controlled multiplex PCR. The source study handled its data this way. The number of nucleated cells in each sample was estimated from the amplification of reference gene primers within the assay. To quantify the absolute abundance of each unique TCRbeta CDR3 rearrangement, sequence reads were collapsed and filtered. For each sample, productive Simpson clonality was calculated as the square root of Simpson's diversity index over productive rearrangements. TCRdb provides this immuneACCESS table in a form limited to in-frame rearrangements. Some clones are lacking; in checked studies, under half of them reflect an unresolved V gene, and why the rest are absent is not known. That table gives V, J and clone size, and the DNA gave D and trimming. Counted in this sample were 200,000 to 250,000 clones; under 90% of them appeared once. The ten largest account for approximately 9% of the sample.

Source material: PBMCs or T cells enriched from blood (not recorded which). This TCR was recovered from a woman in her forties or fifties with acute COVID-19. The chain is encoded by TRBV19 joined to TRBJ1-1; the central 7 bases match TRBD1. The CDR3 region: CASSRTGVGEAFF. The DNA is as follows: TGTGCCAGTAGTAGAACAGGGGTGGGTGAAGCTTTCTTT.